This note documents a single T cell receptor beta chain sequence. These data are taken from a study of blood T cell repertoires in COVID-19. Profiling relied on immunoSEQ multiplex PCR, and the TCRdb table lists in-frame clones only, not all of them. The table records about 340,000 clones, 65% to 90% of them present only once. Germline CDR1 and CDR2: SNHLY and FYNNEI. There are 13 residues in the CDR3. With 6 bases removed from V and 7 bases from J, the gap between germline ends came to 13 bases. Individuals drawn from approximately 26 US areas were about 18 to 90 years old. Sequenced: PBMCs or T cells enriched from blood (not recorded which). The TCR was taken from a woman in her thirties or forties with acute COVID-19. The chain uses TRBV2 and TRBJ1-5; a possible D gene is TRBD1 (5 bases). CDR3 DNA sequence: TGTGCCAGCAGGAGAACAGGTGACCAGCCCCAGCATTTT. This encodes CASRRTGDQPQHF.